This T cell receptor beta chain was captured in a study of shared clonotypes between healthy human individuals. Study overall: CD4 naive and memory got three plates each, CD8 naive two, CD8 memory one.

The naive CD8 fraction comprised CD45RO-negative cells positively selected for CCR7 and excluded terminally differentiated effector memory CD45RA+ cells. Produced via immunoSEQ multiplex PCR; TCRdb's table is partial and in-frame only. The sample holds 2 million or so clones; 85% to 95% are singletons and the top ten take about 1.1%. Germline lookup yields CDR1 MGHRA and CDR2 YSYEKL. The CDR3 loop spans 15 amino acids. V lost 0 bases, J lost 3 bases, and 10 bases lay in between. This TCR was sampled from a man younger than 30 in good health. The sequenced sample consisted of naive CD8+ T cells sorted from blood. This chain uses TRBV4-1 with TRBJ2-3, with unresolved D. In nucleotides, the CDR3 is TGCGCCAGCAGCCAAGACCGGGCCCTAACAGATACGCAGTATTTT. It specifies CASSQDRALTDTQYF.